The clone carrying this T cell receptor beta chain was picked up one time. The sample comes from a study of OX40 agonist ivuxolimab in advanced cancers. The method was immunoSEQ multiplex PCR; TCRdb's version includes in-frame clones alone and lacks a portion of them. The repertoire includes tens of thousands of clones, approximately 88% of them detected once, and 7.9% sits in the top ten. Germline trimming cut 4 bases from V and 5 bases from J; bases unmatched to any gene: 15. Germline V lookup: CDR1 SGHRS, CDR2 YFSETQ. CDR3 length: 18 amino acids. The chain carries TRBV5-1 and TRBJ2-3; 11 nucleotides match TRBD2. The source of this sequence is an adult with an advanced solid tumor such as melanoma, head and neck, liver or kidney cancer. Sequenced material: CD4+ or CD8+ T cells sorted from blood, taken in a trial of the OX40 agonist ivuxolimab. CDR3 nucleotides: TGCGCCAGCAGCGTACTCGGGACTAGCGGCTTAAGGGTAGATACGCAGTATTTT. It codes for CASSVLGTSGLRVDTQYF.